The clone carrying this TCR beta chain occurred many times. Assignments of participants to cohorts depended upon their own reported clinical history. This sample is drawn from a study of blood T cell repertoires in COVID-19. Study processing details: Amplified reference gene primers provided the basis for estimating nucleated cell counts. TCRdb's copy holds only in-frame clones and misses some; the assay was immunoSEQ multiplex PCR. That table furnishes V, J and clone size, whereas the DNA furnished D and trimming. The sample records about 240,000 clones, approximately 86% being singletons. The CDR3 is 15 amino acids. In germline, CDR1 is SGHRS, CDR2 YFSETQ. V lost 0 bases and J lost 5; bases outside the gene matches: 2.

The sequence derives from a woman between 40 and 50 years old with acute COVID-19. The sequenced sample consisted of PBMCs or T cells enriched from blood (not recorded which). The chain links TRBV5-1 to TRBJ2-2, with 9 nucleotides matching TRBD2. The CDR3 is CASSLASGITGELFF. The DNA of the CDR3 is TGCGCCAGCAGCTTGGCTAGCGGGATAACCGGGGAGCTGTTTTTT.